The 16 T cell receptor beta chains below all came from one sample that was sequenced in a study of regulatory T cells in long-lasting Graves disease. Time point in this sample: newly diagnosed GD, antithyroid drugs for less than 3 months. From PBMCs, RNA was extracted and then used to make the TCR library. The TCR beta library used iRepertoire HTBI primers with Arm-PCR amplification of CDR3. TCRdb called the multiplex PCR reads again in MiXCR, with one record for every CDR3 protein. This sample carries about 430,000 distinct CDR3 sequences, around 16% of them seen once, and the ten largest clones take about 7.8%. This sample also belongs to another study, concerning T cells in Graves' hyperthyroidism and ophthalmopathy.

The sample consisted of peripheral blood mononuclear cells (PBMCs), taken at new diagnosis, from a patient treated with antithyroid drugs. The receptors shown here come from a woman in her 40s with Graves disease.

On this clonotype: One junction end does not reproduce the germline sequence, and a read error may be involved. This sequence joins TRBV27 and TRBJ1-2; 7 bases match TRBD1. Per germline, CDR1 MNHEY and CDR2 SMNVEV (reference sequence). The CDR3 runs 15 residues. The CDR3 spells CASNLSGGPYYGYTF. The CDR3 DNA reads TGTGCCAGCAATTTATCAGGGGGGCCCTACTATGGCTACACCTTC.

This clonotype was counted many times. V is TRBV12-3 or TRBV12-4 and J is TRBJ2-3; 8 bases are shared with TRBD2. This CDR3 has 15 amino acids. V lost 7 bases, J lost 3 bases, and 9 bases stayed unmatched. This chain's CDR3 is CASTVAGIGTDTQYF. CDR3 sequence (DNA): TGTGCCAGCACCGTAGCGGGGATTGGTACAGATACGCAGTATTTT.

This clonotype was counted ten times or more. This chain links TRBV12-3 or TRBV12-4 with TRBJ2-2; D is unresolved. V was cut by 0 bases and J by 1 base, with 9 bases left in between. CDR3 length equals 16 residues. This CDR3 is CASSLAEDGNTGELFF. In DNA form, the CDR3 reads TGTGCCAGCAGTTTAGCAGAGGACGGGAACACCGGGGAGCTGTTTTTT.

This clonotype has a count of ten or more. The V and J genes are TRBV6-2 or TRBV6-3 and TRBJ2-5; 10 nucleotides line up with TRBD1. Germline trimming cut 5 bases from V and 5 bases from J; bases unmatched to any gene: 14. Germline CDR1 is MNHEY and CDR2 is SVGEGT. This CDR3 spans 17 amino acids. CDR3 residues: CASSELPGQGRGETQYF. CDR3 bases: TGTGCCAGCAGTGAGCTCCCGGGACAGGGGAGGGGGGAGACCCAGTACTTC.

The chain has TRBV20-1 and TRBJ2-1, with TRBD2 matching 7 bases. In germline, CDR1 is DFQATT, CDR2 SNEGSKA (reference sequence). The CDR3 contains 15 residues. V dropped 0 bases and J dropped 6; count of bases not matched to a gene: 8. CDR3 protein: CSAREVSSGPNEQFF. The CDR3 DNA sequence: TGCAGTGCTAGAGAGGTGTCTAGCGGACCCAATGAGCAGTTCTTC.

This clonotype was detected ten times or more. This sequence joins TRBV5-4 and TRBJ1-4; D unresolved. The CDR3 totals 15 residues. V lost 0 bases and J lost 7, with 13 bases in between. The V gene's germline CDR1 is SGHNT and CDR2 YYREEE (reference sequence). The CDR3 loop is CASSLAGELSEKLFF. As DNA, the CDR3 is TGTGCCAGCAGCTTGGCCGGGGAGTTGAGTGAAAAACTGTTTTTT.

This clonotype was found many times. V and J are TRBV11-2 and TRBJ2-5, with 10 bases lining up with TRBD2. The J segment lost 5 bases and the V segment lost 2 bases, leaving 11 bases of the junction unmatched. This CDR3 contains 17 residues. Germline-derived CDR1 and CDR2 are SGHAT and FQNNGV. CDR3: CASSLSGIAGGSETQYF. CDR3 sequence (DNA): TGTGCCAGCAGCTTAAGTGGTATAGCGGGAGGATCGGAGACCCAGTACTTC.

The table lists this clonotype with many counts. The V call is TRBV28, the J call TRBJ1-2; TRBD1 agrees at 9 bases. V was clipped by 2 bases and J by 4 bases; unmatched bases: 8. The germline V gene has CDR1 MDHEN and CDR2 SYDVKM. This CDR3 has 16 residues. The chain's CDR3 is CASSLGTGGYPYGYTF. For the CDR3, the DNA is TGTGCCAGCAGTTTAGGCACAGGGGGCTATCCCTATGGCTACACCTTC.

This clonotype was seen repeatedly, ten times or more. V usage is TRBV13 and J usage is TRBJ2-7; tentative D call: TRBD1 (6 bases). V gave up 5 bases and J gave up 6 bases, with 17 bases separating them. Per germline, CDR1 PRHDT and CDR2 FYEKMQ (reference sequence). The CDR3 contains 14 residues. Here the CDR3 reads CASSLLQGPSEQYF. The CDR3 coding sequence is TGTGCCAGCAGCCTCCTCCAGGGGCCTTCCGAGCAGTACTTC.

The CDR3 bases are TGCAGTGCGGCGTTGAGCTCCTACAATGAGCAGTTCTTC. Its protein product is CSAALSSYNEQFF. The chain carries TRBV20-1 and TRBJ2-1; D unresolved. The CDR3 sequence is 13 residues long. The germline V and J ends were trimmed by 6 bases and 0 bases, with 9 bases remaining between them. CDR1 is DFQATT and CDR2 is SNEGSKA in the germline V gene (reference sequence).

This clonotype was seen at least ten times. V is TRBV27 and J is TRBJ2-3; D is tentatively TRBD1 or TRBD2 (5 bases each). CDR3 size: 15 residues. V lost 3 bases and J lost 2, with 12 bases in between. In germline, CDR1 is MNHEY, CDR2 SMNVEV (reference sequence). The CDR3 DNA sequence: TGTGCCAGCAGTTTGGACGGGACCCCCACAGATACGCAGTATTTT. Its translation: CASSLDGTPTDTQYF.

This clonotype was observed many times. This chain links TRBV18 with TRBJ2-3; 9 bases map to TRBD1. Trimming took 0 bases from V and 2 from J; bases not matched to a gene: 3. The CDR3 has 16 amino acids. The germline V gene encodes CDR1 KGHSH and CDR2 LQKENI. CDR3 bases: TGTGCCAGCTCACCACCGCGACAGGGGGACACAGATACGCAGTATTTT. Translation gives CASSPPRQGDTDTQYF.

Concerning this clonotype itself: Since a much larger clone is just one base distant, this may be a read error. The chain links TRBV2 to TRBJ2-5, with TRBD1 matching over 8 bases. This CDR3 spans 15 amino acids. Germline CDR1 is SNHLY and CDR2 is FYNNEI. J was trimmed by 2 bases and V by 4 bases; bases with no gene match: 6. CDR3 in amino acids: CASSVMGTGQETQYF. The DNA for the CDR3 is TGTGCCAGCAGTGTGATGGGGACAGGACAAGAGACCCAGTACTTC.

The table lists this clonotype with a few counts. A much larger clone lies a single base off, so this may be a read error. It is likely a read error, because the conserved phenylalanine at the end of the CDR3 is missing. This chain joins TRBV24-1 and TRBJ2-7; 8 bases fit TRBD1. The DNA end favors TRBJ2-5, so the J call may be wrong. The CDR3 is 13 amino acids. Germline CDR1 is KGHDR and CDR2 is SFDVKD. In nucleotides, the CDR3 is TGTGCCACCAGTGAGGACAGGGAGAAGACCCAGTACCTC. It translates to CATSEDREKTQYL.

This clonotype has more than one count but fewer than ten. The V and J genes are TRBV28 and TRBJ2-3; the D gene is possibly TRBD2 (6 bases). The CDR3 has 15 amino acids. Trimming took off 4 bases at V and 8 bases at J, with 19 bases between the two ends. Germline CDR1 and CDR2: MDHEN and SYDVKM. Written as DNA, the CDR3 is TGTGCCAGCAGTTCCCCCGGGACTCCAGGAGGTACGCAGTATTTT. It encodes CASSSPGTPGGTQYF.

This clonotype was counted at least ten times. CDR3 DNA sequence: TGTGCCTGGAGGACGTCGGCAGACACTGAAGCTTTCTTT. Protein sequence: CAWRTSADTEAFF. This chain uses TRBV30 with TRBJ1-1; D uncertain. Germline CDR1 reads GTSNPN; CDR2 reads SVGIG (reference sequence). The CDR3 runs 13 residues. Trimming shortened V by 3 bases and J by 3 bases, and 11 bases separated the two germline ends.